This T cell receptor beta chain was found in a study of blood T cell repertoires in COVID-19. Study at large: The United States, Italy and Spain supplied acute and convalescent COVID-19 samples. PBMCs, B-cell-depleted T cells, or T cells provided the cDNA or gDNA that made up the material.

This clone came up a few times. Under the authors' procedure: Reference gene primers were amplified, and this amplification served to estimate nucleated cell counts. Here immunoSEQ multiplex PCR was the method, and the copy in TCRdb shows in-frame clones only, minus some. For V, J and clone size, that table is used; D and trimming come from the DNA. The sample includes approximately 94,000 clones, approximately 82% of them seen just once. CDR3 size: 15 residues. The germline CDR1 and CDR2 sequences are SGHRS and YFSETQ. V shed 2 bases, J shed 8 bases, and the junction held 9 bases outside the gene matches.

Sequences were obtained from peripheral blood. The source is a man in his fifties or sixties with acute or convalescent COVID-19. The V gene is TRBV5-1, the J gene TRBJ1-4, with 7 positions matching TRBD1. CDR3 residues: CASSFSGDSGEKLFF. The CDR3 region has the DNA TGCGCCAGCAGCTTCTCCGGGGACAGCGGGGAAAAACTGTTTTTT.